This T cell receptor beta chain was observed in a study of shared clonotypes between healthy human individuals. Study-wide results and caveats: The study found lower generation probabilities in non-shared clonotypes than in those shared by all four donors. Represented diversity, genetic and exposure-history alike, was limited by few donors.

CDR3 size: 13 residues. Germline values: CDR1 SNHLY, CDR2 FYNNEI. V lost 5 bases to trimming and J lost 4 bases, with 9 bases between them. The assay was carried out at the deep level. Generated by immunoSEQ multiplex PCR, the TCRdb table keeps only in-frame clones and is missing some. The table records around 510,000 clones, roughly 95% of them present only once. This clone is a singleton in its sample. Its antigen is unidentified. The TCR originated in a woman between 25 and 40 years old in good health. Material for sequencing was naive CD4+ T cells sorted from blood. Subset noted: CD45RA+ positively selected. V is TRBV2 and J is TRBJ1-5; D ambiguous. Written as DNA, the CDR3 is TGTGCCAGCAGTCGACGGGAGAATCAGCCCCAGCATTTT. Residues: CASSRRENQPQHF.